This T cell receptor (beta chain) was retrieved from a study of cytomegalovirus exposure and HLA in healthy donors. Study summary: As released early, the data held roughly 85 million unique TCRs from HLA-typed donors. Study outcomes and limitations: It was 150 to 200 TCR beta chains that were listed as cytomegalovirus-associated.

The PCR employed 60 Vbeta primers together with 13 Jbeta primers. TCRdb keeps only in-frame clones here, not all; method: immunoSEQ multiplex PCR. The table lists roughly 100,000 clones, roughly three quarters of them singletons. Trimming took 4 bases from V and 4 from J, leaving 19 bases between them. Germline V gives CDR1 MNHEY, CDR2 SVGAGI. CDR3 length equals 16 residues. A note on this clone: What it binds is unknown.

This receptor was obtained from a man aged 35 to 55 in good health and CMV-seronegative. The rearrangement links TRBV6-5 to TRBJ2-5, with D perhaps matching TRBD2 (7 bases). The material sequenced was PBMCs. This CDR3 reads CASSLGGLPLTETQYF. The CDR3 DNA is TGTGCCAGCAGTTTAGGGGGACTACCCTTGACAGAGACCCAGTACTTC.